Listed below are T cell receptor beta chains from one sample, sequenced in a study of shared T cell receptors in the human thymus. Data came from immunoSEQ multiplex PCR; TCRdb stores just in-frame clones and leaves some out. This table holds hundreds of thousands of clones, 80% to 90% found once. These data were likewise used in another study, on human thymus T cells.

The material sequenced was thymocytes. These receptor sequences come from a girl less than two years old with a congenital heart defect. CDR3s include the opening cysteine and the closing phenylalanine or tryptophan. The D gene is left open where the match is weak. Only some rows state a clone size, as once, few, many or a class for expanded clones.

.,.,TRBV15,TRBJ1-4,TGTGCCACCAGCAGAGGGAGGGCGACTAATGAAAAACTGTTTTTT,CATSRGRATNEKLFF
.,TRBD2,TRBV5-1,TRBJ2-5,TGCGCCAGCAGCATCAACCCGGGACTAGCGCAAGAGACCCAGTACTTC,CASSINPGLAQETQYF
.,.,TRBV5-1,TRBJ2-7,TGCGCCAGCAGAGCTTCCAGGGGACAAGCCTACGAGCAGTACTTC,CASRASRGQAYEQYF
once,.,TRBV10-3,TRBJ2-7,TGTGCCATCAAGCTCCAGGGATCCTACGAGCAGTACTTC,CAIKLQGSYEQYF
.,TRBD1,TRBV19,TRBJ1-1,TGTGCCAGTAGTTCGGACAGGGGATGGGGTAACACTGAAGCTTTCTTT,CASSSDRGWGNTEAFF
.,TRBD2,TRBV4-1,TRBJ2-5,TGCGCCAGCAGCGCGGGACTACATGACCAAGAGACCCAGTACTTC,CASSAGLHDQETQYF
.,TRBD1,TRBV6-1,TRBJ1-3,TGTGCCAGCAGTGAAGCGCTTCAGGGGGCAGGAGGAAACACCATATATTTT,CASSEALQGAGGNTIYF
.,TRBD1,TRBV6-1,TRBJ1-1,TGTGCCAGCAAGGGGGCCCTTGGGACTGAAGCTTTCTTT,CASKGALGTEAFF
once,.,TRBV4-1,TRBJ1-1,TGCGCCAGCCTCCCCTCGCGTGGGGCCAAGGGCACTGAAGCTTTCTTT,CASLPSRGAKGTEAFF
.,TRBD2,TRBV6-1,TRBJ2-3,TGTGCCTACTCCGGGCAGGGAGGGGCAGATACGCAGTATTTT,CAYSGQGGADTQYF
once,.,TRBV28,TRBJ1-3,TGTGCCAGCAGTTTACCACCCCGACAGGCCCGCTCTGGAAACACCATATATTTT,CASSLPPRQARSGNTIYF
.,.,TRBV27,TRBJ1-2,TGTGCCAGCAGTTCTACCGGACAGCACTATGGCTACACCTTC,CASSSTGQHYGYTF
few,TRBD1,TRBV5-1,TRBJ2-5,TGCGCCAGCAGCTTGGACCTTCCTGGACAGGGGGGCAGCGAGACCCAGTACTTC,CASSLDLPGQGGSETQYF
.,.,TRBV10-3,TRBJ1-2,TGTGCCATCAGTGAAGATACGGGGGGACGCTACACCTTC,CAISEDTGGRYTF
.,TRBD2,TRBV2,TRBJ2-7,TGTGCCAGCAACGGGACTAGCGGCTACTACGAGCAGTACTTC,CASNGTSGYYEQYF
.,TRBD2,TRBV6-5,TRBJ2-1,TGTGCCAGCAGTTTCGCGGGGGGAAACAATGAGCAGTTCTTC,CASSFAGGNNEQFF
.,.,TRBV7-2,TRBJ2-1,TGTGCCAGCAGCTTATGCGGAAGCTCCTACAATGAGCAGTTCTTC,CASSLCGSSYNEQFF
.,.,TRBV5-1,TRBJ1-4,TGCGCCAGCAGCCCGGGGCGAGCGGCGGGGCATGAAAAACTGTTTTTT,CASSPGRAAGHEKLFF
.,.,TRBV15,TRBJ2-2,TGTGCCACCAGCAGCCTCCCGGAGGGGGCAGGCACCGGGGAGCTGTTTTTT,CATSSLPEGAGTGELFF
few,TRBD2,TRBV10-3,TRBJ2-1,TGTGCCATCAGGGTTAGCGGGAATGAGCAGTTCTTC,CAIRVSGNEQFF
.,.,TRBV5-5,TRBJ1-6,TGTGCCAGCAGCTATAGGGAGTTTCTGCTGGATTCACCCCTCCACTTT,CASSYREFLLDSPLHF
.,.,TRBV28,TRBJ2-1,TGTGCCAGCAGTTTTTCTAGTGAGTCAGGGGAAGGGGGGCAGTTCTTC,CASSFSSESGEGGQFF
.,TRBD2,TRBV5-6,TRBJ2-1,TGTGCCAGCAGCTTAGGCCTAGCGGGGGACTATGAGCAGTTCTTC,CASSLGLAGDYEQFF
.,TRBD2,TRBV5-1,TRBJ2-1,TGCGCCAGCAGCTTGGGCCTAGCGGTATACAATGAGCAGTTCTTC,CASSLGLAVYNEQFF
.,.,TRBV27,TRBJ1-6,TGTGCCAGCAGTCCACGCCCCGACAGAAAGGCCTATAATTCACCCCTCCACTTT,CASSPRPDRKAYNSPLHF
.,.,TRBV5-1,TRBJ1-4,TGCGCCAGCAGCTTTGACAGCATTAATGAAAAACTGTTTTTT,CASSFDSINEKLFF
.,.,TRBV7-3,TRBJ2-2,TGTGCCAGCAGCCCGACGGGACAGAACACCGGGGAGCTGTTTTTT,CASSPTGQNTGELFF
.,.,TRBV5-5,TRBJ2-2,TGTGCCAGCACCCCACGGGAGACCGGGGAGCTGTTTTTT,CASTPRETGELFF
few,TRBD1,TRBV5-1,TRBJ1-1,TGCGCCAGCAGCTTGGGGGACAGGAACACTGAAGCTTTCTTT,CASSLGDRNTEAFF
.,TRBD2,TRBV5-1,TRBJ2-2,TGCGCCAGCCGCCAAAGCGGGGGGACAACCGGGGAGCTGTTTTTT,CASRQSGGTTGELFF
once,TRBD2,TRBV2,TRBJ2-3,TGTGCCAGACAGCGGGGGCCGGCTAGCACAGATACGCAGTATTTT,CARQRGPASTDTQYF
.,.,TRBV9,TRBJ2-3,TGTGCCAGCGCACGACTAACCGCAGATACGCAGTATTTT,CASARLTADTQYF